This T cell receptor (beta chain) was sequenced in a study of identical twins. Findings and caveats of the study: Cross-sectional statistical analysis was relied on for the conclusions, without the same donors being followed. The study found weaker excess twin sharing in beta out-of-frame sequences.

For this clonotype: Its antigen is undetermined.

TCRdb itself ran the 5' RACE reads through MiXCR, one entry per CDR3 protein. The table shows around 570,000 distinct CDR3 sequences, with 7.5% to 10% occurring only once. The V end was cut by 8 bases, the J end by 4 bases, with 14 bases between. This CDR3 contains 13 residues. These data were also filed under a second study, of yellow fever vaccine responses in identical twins.

This TCR was sampled from a woman aged 18-29 years in good health. The V and J genes are TRBV12-3 or TRBV12-4 and TRBJ1-1; D remains unclear. Sequencing was carried out using PBMCs. The CDR3 reads CASGIEAGTEAFF. CDR3 sequence (DNA): TGTGCCAGCGGGATCGAGGCGGGCACTGAAGCTTTCTTT.